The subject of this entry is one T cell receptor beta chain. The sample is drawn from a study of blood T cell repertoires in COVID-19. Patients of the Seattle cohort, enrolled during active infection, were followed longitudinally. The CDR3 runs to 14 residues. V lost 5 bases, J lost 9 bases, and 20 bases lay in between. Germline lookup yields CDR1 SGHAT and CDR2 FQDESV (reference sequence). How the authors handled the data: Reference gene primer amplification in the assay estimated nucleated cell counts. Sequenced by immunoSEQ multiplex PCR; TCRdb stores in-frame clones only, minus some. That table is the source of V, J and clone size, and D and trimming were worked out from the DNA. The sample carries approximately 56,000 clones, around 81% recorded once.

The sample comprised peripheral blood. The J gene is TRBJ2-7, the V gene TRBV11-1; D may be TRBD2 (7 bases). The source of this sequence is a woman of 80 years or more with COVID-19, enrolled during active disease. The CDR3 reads CASSRRGRENGQYF. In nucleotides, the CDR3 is TGTGCCAGCAGCCGACGGGGGCGGGAGAATGGGCAGTACTTC.